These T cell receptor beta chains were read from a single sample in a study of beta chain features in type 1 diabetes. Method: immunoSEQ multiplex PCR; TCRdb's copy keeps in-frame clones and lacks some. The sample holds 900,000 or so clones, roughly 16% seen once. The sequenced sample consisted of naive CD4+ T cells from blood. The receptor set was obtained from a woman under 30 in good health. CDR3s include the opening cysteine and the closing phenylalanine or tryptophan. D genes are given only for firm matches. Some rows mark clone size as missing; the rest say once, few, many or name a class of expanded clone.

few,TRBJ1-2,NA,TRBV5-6,CASRRLRTLKVSNYGYTF,TGTGCCAGCAGGCGGCTGCGGACTCTTAAAGTGTCTAACTATGGCTACACCTTC
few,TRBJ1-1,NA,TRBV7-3,CASSLIPANTEAFF,TGTGCCAGCAGCTTAATCCCAGCGAACACTGAAGCTTTCTTT
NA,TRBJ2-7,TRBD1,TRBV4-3,CASSQDRTGIREQYF,TGCGCCAGCAGCCAAGATCGGACAGGGATAAGGGAGCAGTACTTC
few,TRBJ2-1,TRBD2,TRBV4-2,CASSLELAGGGEQFF,TGTGCCAGCAGCTTGGAACTAGCGGGAGGGGGTGAGCAGTTCTTC
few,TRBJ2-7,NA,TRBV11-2,CASSLALSDEQYF,TGTGCCAGCAGCTTAGCACTATCCGACGAGCAGTACTTC
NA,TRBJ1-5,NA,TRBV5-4,CASSTDSNQPQHF,TGTGCCAGCAGCACAGATAGCAATCAGCCCCAGCATTTT
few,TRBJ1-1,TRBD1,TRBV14,CASSFDRGNTEAFF,TGTGCCAGCAGCTTCGACAGGGGGAACACTGAAGCTTTCTTT
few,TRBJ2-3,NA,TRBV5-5,CASSATSLGTQYF,TGTGCCAGCAGCGCGACCTCGCTTGGTACGCAGTATTTT
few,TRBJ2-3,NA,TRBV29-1,CSVSHITDTQYF,TGCAGCGTTTCCCATATTACAGATACGCAGTATTTT
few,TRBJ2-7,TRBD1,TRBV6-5,CASTQYGTGSLEQYF,TGTGCCAGCACGCAATACGGGACAGGGAGTCTCGAGCAGTACTTC
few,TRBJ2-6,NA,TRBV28,CASSFTGAGANVLTF,TGTGCCAGCAGTTTCACCGGGGCTGGGGCCAACGTCCTGACTTTC
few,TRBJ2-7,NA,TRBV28,CASSSGQHYEQYF,TGTGCCAGCAGTTCGGGGCAACACTACGAGCAGTACTTC
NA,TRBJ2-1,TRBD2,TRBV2,CASSAERGGNEQFF,TGTGCCAGCAGTGCTGAGAGGGGAGGGAATGAGCAGTTCTTC
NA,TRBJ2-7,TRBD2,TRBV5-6,CASSAGLAGTYEQYF,TGTGCCAGCAGCGCGGGACTAGCGGGAACTTACGAGCAGTACTTC
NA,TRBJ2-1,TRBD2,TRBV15,CATSRVGTSGYNEQFF,TGTGCCACCAGCAGAGTGGGGACTAGCGGGTACAATGAGCAGTTCTTC
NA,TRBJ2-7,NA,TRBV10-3,CAISEGFTEQYF,TGTGCCATCAGTGAGGGTTTCACCGAGCAGTACTTC
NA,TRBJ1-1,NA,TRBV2,CASKQNYPGNTEAFF,TGTGCCAGCAAACAAAACTACCCGGGGAACACTGAAGCTTTCTTT
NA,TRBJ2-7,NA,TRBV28,CASSSPYRKGDYEQYF,TGTGCCAGCAGTTCCCCGTACAGGAAAGGGGACTACGAGCAGTACTTC
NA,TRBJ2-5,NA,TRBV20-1,CSASIETQYF,TGCAGTGCTAGTATCGAGACCCAGTACTTC
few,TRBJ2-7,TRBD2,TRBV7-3,CASSFSGRGPYEQYF,TGTGCCAGCAGCTTTAGCGGGAGGGGACCCTACGAGCAGTACTTC
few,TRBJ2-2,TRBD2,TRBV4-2,CASSQRSLAGRDTGELFF,TGTGCCAGCAGCCAAAGGAGCCTAGCGGGGAGGGACACCGGGGAGCTGTTTTTT
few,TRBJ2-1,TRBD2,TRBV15,CATSRDYGTSVGGSYNEQFF,TGTGCCACCAGCAGAGATTACGGGACTAGCGTGGGAGGTTCCTACAATGAGCAGTTCTTC
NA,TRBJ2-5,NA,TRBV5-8,CASSLGTAQETQYF,TGTGCCAGCAGCTTGGGGACAGCCCAAGAGACCCAGTACTTC
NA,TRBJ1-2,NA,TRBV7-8,CASSLALLARNGYTF,TGTGCCAGCAGCTTAGCCCTGTTGGCACGAAATGGCTACACCTTC
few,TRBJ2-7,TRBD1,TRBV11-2,CASRLTSGTGGQQYF,TGTGCCAGCAGGCTTACCTCCGGGACAGGGGGTCAGCAGTACTTC
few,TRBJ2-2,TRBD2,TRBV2,CASSSGIVTGELFF,TGTGCCAGCAGTAGCGGGATAGTCACCGGGGAGCTGTTTTTT
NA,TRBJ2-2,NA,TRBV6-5,CASSYQVPGELFF,TGTGCCAGCAGTTATCAGGTCCCCGGGGAGCTGTTTTTT
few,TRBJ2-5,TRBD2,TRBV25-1,CASSEGLAALRETQYF,TGTGCCAGCAGTGAAGGACTAGCGGCCCTTCGGGAGACCCAGTACTTC
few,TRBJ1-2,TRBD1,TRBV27,CASSSLDRVGGGYTF,TGTGCCAGCAGTTCCCTGGACAGGGTGGGTGGTGGCTACACCTTC
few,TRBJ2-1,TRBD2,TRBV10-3,CATQRERSYNEQFF,TGTGCCACCCAGCGGGAGCGATCCTACAATGAGCAGTTCTTC
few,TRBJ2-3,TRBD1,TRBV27,CASSLSRGITDTQYF,TGTGCCAGCAGTTTATCCAGGGGGATTACAGATACGCAGTATTTT
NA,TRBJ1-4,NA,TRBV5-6,CASSHTAIDEKLFF,TGTGCCAGCAGCCATACCGCCATTGATGAAAAACTGTTTTTT
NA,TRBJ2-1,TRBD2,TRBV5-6,CASSALAGNEQFF,TGTGCCAGCAGCGCCCTAGCGGGCAATGAGCAGTTCTTC
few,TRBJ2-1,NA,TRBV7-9,CASRGERAGMFDEQFF,TGTGCCAGCCGCGGAGAAAGGGCAGGGATGTTCGATGAGCAGTTCTTC
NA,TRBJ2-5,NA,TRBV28,CASSLILQQETQYF,TGTGCCAGCAGTTTAATTCTACAGCAAGAGACCCAGTACTTC
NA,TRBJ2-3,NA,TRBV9,CASSVATHGADTQYF,TGTGCCAGCAGCGTAGCTACTCATGGTGCAGATACGCAGTATTTT
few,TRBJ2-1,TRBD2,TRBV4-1,CASSLPRQSGSGNEQFF,TGCGCCAGCAGCCTCCCCCGGCAGAGCGGGAGCGGCAATGAGCAGTTCTTC
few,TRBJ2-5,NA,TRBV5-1,CASSLKETQYF,TGCGCCAGCAGCTTGAAGGAGACCCAGTACTTC
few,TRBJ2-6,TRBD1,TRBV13,CASRRGQAYSGANVLTF,TGTGCCAGCAGGCGGGGACAGGCCTATTCTGGGGCCAACGTCCTGACTTTC
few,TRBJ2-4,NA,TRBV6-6,CASSRRGSNIQYF,TGTGCCAGCAGTCGCAGGGGATCAAACATTCAGTACTTC
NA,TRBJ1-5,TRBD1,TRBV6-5,CASSGTGGNQPQHF,TGTGCCAGCAGCGGGACAGGGGGCAACCAGCCCCAGCATTTT
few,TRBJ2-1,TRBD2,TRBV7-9,CASSSGTSGADNEQFF,TGTGCCAGCAGTTCCGGGACTAGCGGAGCTGACAATGAGCAGTTCTTC
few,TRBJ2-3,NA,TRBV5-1,CASSLDGWPDTQYF,TGCGCCAGCAGCTTGGACGGGTGGCCAGATACGCAGTATTTT
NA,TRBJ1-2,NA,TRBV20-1,CSASGPGYTF,TGCAGTGCTTCAGGGCCGGGCTACACCTTC
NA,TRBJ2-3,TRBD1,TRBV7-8,CASSLVTGFYTDTQYF,TGTGCCAGCAGCTTAGTGACAGGGTTTTATACAGATACGCAGTATTTT
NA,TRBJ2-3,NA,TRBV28,CASSFQGYTQYF,TGTGCCAGCAGTTTCCAGGGGTATACGCAGTATTTT
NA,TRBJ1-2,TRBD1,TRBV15,CATSKDRYRGDYGYTF,TGTGCCACCAGCAAAGACAGATACAGGGGAGACTATGGCTACACCTTC
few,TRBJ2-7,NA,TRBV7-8,CASSLTPRYEQYF,TGTGCCAGCAGCTTAACTCCGCGCTACGAGCAGTACTTC
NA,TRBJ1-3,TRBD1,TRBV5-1,CASKGQSSGNTIYF,TGCGCCAGCAAGGGACAGAGCTCTGGAAACACCATATATTTT
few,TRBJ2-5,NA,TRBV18,CASSPPGMETQYF,TGTGCCAGCTCACCACCGGGGATGGAGACCCAGTACTTC
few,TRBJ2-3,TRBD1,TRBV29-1,CSVTGVRALPETTDTQYF,TGCAGCGTAACAGGGGTTCGGGCATTGCCCGAAACCACAGATACGCAGTATTTT
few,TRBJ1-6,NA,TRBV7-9,CASSLAGSYNSPLHF,TGTGCCAGCAGCTTAGCTGGCTCCTATAATTCACCCCTCCACTTT
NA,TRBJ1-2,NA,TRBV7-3,CASSGTGNYGYTF,TGTGCCAGCAGCGGCACAGGAAACTATGGCTACACCTTC
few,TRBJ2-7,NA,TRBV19,CASSSVGIYEQYF,TGTGCCAGTAGTAGCGTCGGAATCTACGAGCAGTACTTC
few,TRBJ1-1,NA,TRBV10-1,CASSESTIRQMNTEAFF,TGCGCCAGCAGTGAGTCCACCATACGACAGATGAACACTGAAGCTTTCTTT
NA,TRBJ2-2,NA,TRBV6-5,CASSRGNTGELFF,TGTGCCAGCAGCAGGGGTAACACCGGGGAGCTGTTTTTT
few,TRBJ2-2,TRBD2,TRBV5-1,CASSFGTRRRELFF,TGCGCCAGCAGCTTCGGGACTAGAAGGAGGGAGCTGTTTTTT
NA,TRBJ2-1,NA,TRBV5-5,CASREASYNEQFF,TGTGCCAGCAGAGAAGCTTCCTACAATGAGCAGTTCTTC
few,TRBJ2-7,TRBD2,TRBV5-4,CASSQESGRRYEQYF,TGTGCCAGCAGCCAAGAGAGCGGGAGGAGATACGAGCAGTACTTC
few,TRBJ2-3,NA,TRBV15,CATSRNLQLVDTQYF,TGTGCCACCAGCAGAAACCTTCAACTAGTAGATACGCAGTATTTT